Detailed here is one T cell receptor (beta chain). The record originates from a study of T cell responses to AZD1222 COVID-19 vaccine. J was trimmed by 0 bases and V by 3 bases; bases with no gene match: 2. Per the germline V gene, CDR1 is KGHDR and CDR2 is SFDVKD. The CDR3 runs 15 residues. Method: immunoSEQ multiplex PCR; TCRdb's copy keeps in-frame clones and lacks some. The table lists approximately 190,000 clones, about 92% of them singletons. Specimen: peripheral blood, collected on day 0 of AZD1222 vaccination. The genes are TRBV24-1 and TRBJ1-2; 8 bases are shared with TRBD1. The sequence was obtained from an adult in good health. CDR3 protein: CATSDPTGANYGYTF. CDR3 coding DNA: TGTGCCACCAGTGATCCGACAGGGGCTAACTATGGCTACACCTTC.